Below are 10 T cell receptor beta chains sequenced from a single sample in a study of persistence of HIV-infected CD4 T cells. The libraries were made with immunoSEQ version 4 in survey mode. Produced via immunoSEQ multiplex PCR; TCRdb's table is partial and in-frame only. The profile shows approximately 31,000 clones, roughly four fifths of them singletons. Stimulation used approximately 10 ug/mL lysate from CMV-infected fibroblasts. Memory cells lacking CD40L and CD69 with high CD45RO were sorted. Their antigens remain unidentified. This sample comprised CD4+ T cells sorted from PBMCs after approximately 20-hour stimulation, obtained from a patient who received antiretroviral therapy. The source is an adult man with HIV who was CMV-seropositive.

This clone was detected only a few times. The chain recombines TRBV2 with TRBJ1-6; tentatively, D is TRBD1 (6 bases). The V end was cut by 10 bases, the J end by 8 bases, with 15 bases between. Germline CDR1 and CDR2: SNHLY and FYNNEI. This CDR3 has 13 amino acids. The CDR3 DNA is TGTGCCACCCCACAGGGAGTGGATTCACCCCTCCACTTT. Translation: CATPQGVDSPLHF. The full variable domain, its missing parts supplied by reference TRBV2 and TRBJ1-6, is EPEVTQTPSHQVTQMGQEVILRCVPISNHLYFYWYRQILGQKVEFLVSFYNNEISEKSEIFDDQFSVERPDGSNFTLKIRSTKLEDSAMYFCATPQGVDSPLHFGNGTRLTVT.

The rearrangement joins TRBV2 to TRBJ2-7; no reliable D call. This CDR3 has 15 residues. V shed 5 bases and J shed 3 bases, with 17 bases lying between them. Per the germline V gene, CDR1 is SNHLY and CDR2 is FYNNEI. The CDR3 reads CASSLTGLPGYEQYF. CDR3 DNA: TGTGCCAGCAGTTTAACGGGCCTTCCAGGCTACGAGCAGTACTTC.

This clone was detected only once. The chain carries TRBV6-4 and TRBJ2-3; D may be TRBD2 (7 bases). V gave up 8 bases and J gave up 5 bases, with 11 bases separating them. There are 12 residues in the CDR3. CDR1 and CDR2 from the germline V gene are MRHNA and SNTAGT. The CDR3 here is CASGGAIDTQYF. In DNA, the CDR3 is TGTGCCAGCGGGGGGGCTATAGATACGCAGTATTTT.

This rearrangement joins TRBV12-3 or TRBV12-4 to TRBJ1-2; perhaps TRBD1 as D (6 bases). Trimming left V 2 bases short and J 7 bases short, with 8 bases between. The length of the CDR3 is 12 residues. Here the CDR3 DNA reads TGTGCCAGCAGTTTAAGGGGGGCTGGCTACACCTTC. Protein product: CASSLRGAGYTF.

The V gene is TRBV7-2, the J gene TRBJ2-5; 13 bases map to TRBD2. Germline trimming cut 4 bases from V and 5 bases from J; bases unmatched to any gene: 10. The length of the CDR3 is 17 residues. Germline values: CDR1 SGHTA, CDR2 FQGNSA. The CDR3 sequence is CASSSERTSGGRETQYF. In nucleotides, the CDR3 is TGTGCCAGCAGCTCTGAGCGGACTAGCGGGGGCAGGGAGACCCAGTACTTC.

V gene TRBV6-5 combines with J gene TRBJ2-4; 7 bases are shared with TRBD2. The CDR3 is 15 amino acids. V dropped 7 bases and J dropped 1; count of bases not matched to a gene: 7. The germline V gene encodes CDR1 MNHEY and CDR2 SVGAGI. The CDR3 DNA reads TGTGCCAGCAAGGGCGGGGGTACGGCCAAAAACATTCAGTACTTC. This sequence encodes CASKGGGTAKNIQYF.

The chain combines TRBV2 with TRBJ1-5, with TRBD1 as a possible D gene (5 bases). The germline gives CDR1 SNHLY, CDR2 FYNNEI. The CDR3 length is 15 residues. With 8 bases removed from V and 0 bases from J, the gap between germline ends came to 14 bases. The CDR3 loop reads CASQSREGSNQPQHF. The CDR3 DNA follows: TGTGCCAGCCAAAGCAGGGAGGGTAGCAATCAGCCCCAGCATTTT.

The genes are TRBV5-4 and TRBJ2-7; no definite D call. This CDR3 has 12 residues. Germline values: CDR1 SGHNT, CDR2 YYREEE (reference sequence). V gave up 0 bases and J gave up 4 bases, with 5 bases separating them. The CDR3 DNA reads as TGTGCCAGCAGCTTGGAGGGATACGAGCAGTACTTC. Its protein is CASSLEGYEQYF.

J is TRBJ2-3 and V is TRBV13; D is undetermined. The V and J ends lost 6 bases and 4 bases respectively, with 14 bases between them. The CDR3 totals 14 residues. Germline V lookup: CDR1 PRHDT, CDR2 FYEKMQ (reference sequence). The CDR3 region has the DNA TGTGCCAGCAGAAGGCGTTTTTTCCCAGATACGCAGTATTTT. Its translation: CASRRRFFPDTQYF. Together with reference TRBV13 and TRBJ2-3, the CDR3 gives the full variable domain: AAGVIQSPRHLIKEKRETATLKCYPIPRHDTVYWYQQGPGQDPQFLISFYEKMQSDKGSIPDRFSAQQFSDYHSELNMSSLELGDSALYFCASRRRFFPDTQYFGPGTRLTVL.

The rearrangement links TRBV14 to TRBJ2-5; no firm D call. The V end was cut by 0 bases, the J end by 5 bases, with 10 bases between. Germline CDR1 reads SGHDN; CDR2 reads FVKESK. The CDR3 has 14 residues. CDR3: CASSQDVVGETQYF. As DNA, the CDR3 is TGTGCCAGCAGCCAAGATGTCGTCGGGGAGACCCAGTACTTC.